This passage covers 6 T cell receptor beta chains from one sample sequenced in a study of T cells in Graves' hyperthyroidism and ophthalmopathy. Regions amplified from RNA transcripts were the TCR beta CDR3 regions. A set of HTBI primers served as the primers for a first-round RT-PCR of the TCR CDR3. TCRdb recomputed calls from the multiplex PCR reads with MiXCR, one row per CDR3 protein. The data hold approximately 600,000 distinct CDR3 sequences, with 14% observed a single time. Material for sequencing was blood. The receptors shown here come from a woman in her 30s with Graves' hyperthyroidism that later progressed to Graves' ophthalmopathy.

The table lists this clonotype with many counts. The J gene is TRBJ1-4, the V gene TRBV28; D ambiguous. The germline V gene has CDR1 MDHEN and CDR2 SYDVKM. The CDR3 length is 14 residues. Trimming stripped 4 bases from V and 15 bases from J, with 21 bases between. The CDR3 nucleotides are TGTGCCAGCAGTTCCGGGCCCTCGGTATTATTGTTGTTTTTT. Amino acids: CASSSGPSVLLLFF.

This clonotype was found a few times. The CDR3 DNA reads as TGTGCCAGCAGTTACTCGGGGGACGGAACCTACGAGCAGTACTTC. The encoded protein is CASSYSGDGTYEQYF. This chain links TRBV6-6 with TRBJ2-7; D is perhaps TRBD1 or TRBD2 (5 bases each). V was pared by 0 bases and J by 2 bases, with 11 bases between. The CDR3 loop spans 15 amino acids. Germline V CDR1 and CDR2: MNHNY, SVGAGI (reference sequence).

This clonotype was recorded at least ten times. V and J are TRBV7-2 and TRBJ1-1; D is unresolved. Trimming cost V 1 base and J 1 base, with 13 bases left between them. The germline gives CDR1 SGHTA, CDR2 FQGNSA. CDR3 length: 16 residues. The CDR3 is CASSLGAVAGNTEAFF. CDR3 nucleotides: TGTGCCAGCAGCTTAGGTGCGGTGGCGGGGAACACTGAAGCTTTCTTT.

This clonotype was detected many times. The chain is built from TRBV19 and TRBJ1-2, with D tentatively TRBD1 (5 bases). CDR3 length equals 15 residues. The V gene's germline CDR1 is LNHDA and CDR2 SQIVND (reference sequence). The V end lost 3 bases, the J end lost 5 bases, and 16 bases lay between the germline ends. The CDR3 is CASSIYDRPLYGYTF. The CDR3 DNA reads TGTGCCAGTAGTATTTATGACAGACCCTTGTATGGCTACACCTTC.

J is TRBJ2-1 and V is TRBV4-1, with 7 positions matching TRBD1. V lost 1 base to trimming and J lost 5 bases; unmatched junction nucleotides: 11. The CDR3 covers 17 residues. In germline, CDR1 is MGHRA, CDR2 YSYEKL. The CDR3 loop is CASSQGNRRDSHNEQFF. The CDR3 DNA sequence: TGCGCCAGCAGCCAAGGAAATCGCCGGGACAGTCACAATGAGCAGTTCTTC.

This clonotype was seen many times. V gene TRBV3-1 combines with J gene TRBJ1-1, with TRBD1 as a possible D gene (5 bases). Trimming removed 4 bases from V and 7 bases from J, with 13 bases in between. This CDR3 is 13 amino acids long. Germline CDR1 reads LGHDT; CDR2 reads YNNKEL (reference sequence). Written as DNA, the CDR3 is TGTGCCAGCAGCCCGACAGCCTACCTTGAAGCTTTCTTT. Amino acid sequence: CASSPTAYLEAFF.